At least ten counts were recorded for the clone carrying this TCR beta chain. The antigen remains unidentified. This record belongs to a study of CD8 T cells in ankylosing spondylitis. Study findings and constraints: Made up of roughly 8 highly homologous variants, a TCR beta motif appeared characteristic of ankylosing spondylitis blood. Clones linked to disease were reported to show significant enrichment in matched ankylosing spondylitis synovial fluid.

TCRdb independently ran MiXCR on the 5' RACE reads; one entry per CDR3 protein. The data contain 200,000 to 300,000 distinct CDR3 sequences, approximately 9% of them singletons. The sequenced sample was blood, either unsorted or a sorted T cell fraction (not recorded which). The TCR originated in a male donor with ankylosing spondylitis or in good health (not recorded which).

DNA for the CDR3: TGTGCCAGCAGCTTTCTGGGGGATGGCTACACCTTC. This sequence encodes CASSFLGDGYTF. The V call is TRBV7-9, the J call TRBJ1-2; D possibly corresponds to TRBD1 (5 bases). Per germline, CDR1 SEHNR and CDR2 FQNEAQ (reference sequence). The CDR3 spans 12 residues. The V end was cut by 3 bases, the J end by 6 bases, with 8 bases between.